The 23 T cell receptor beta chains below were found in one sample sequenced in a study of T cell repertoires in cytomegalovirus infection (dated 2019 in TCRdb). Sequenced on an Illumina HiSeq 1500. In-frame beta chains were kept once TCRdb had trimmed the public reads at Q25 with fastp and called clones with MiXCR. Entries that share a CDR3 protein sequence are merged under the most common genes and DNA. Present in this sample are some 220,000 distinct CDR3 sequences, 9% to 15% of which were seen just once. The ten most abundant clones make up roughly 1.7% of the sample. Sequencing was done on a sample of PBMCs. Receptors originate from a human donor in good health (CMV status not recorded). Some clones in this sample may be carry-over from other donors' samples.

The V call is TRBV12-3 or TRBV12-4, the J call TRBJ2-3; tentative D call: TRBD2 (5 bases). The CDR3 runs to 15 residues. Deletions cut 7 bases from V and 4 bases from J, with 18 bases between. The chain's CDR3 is CASTLTRPGSDTQYF. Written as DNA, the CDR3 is TGTGCCAGCACCCTGACAAGGCCGGGGTCAGATACGCAGTATTTT.

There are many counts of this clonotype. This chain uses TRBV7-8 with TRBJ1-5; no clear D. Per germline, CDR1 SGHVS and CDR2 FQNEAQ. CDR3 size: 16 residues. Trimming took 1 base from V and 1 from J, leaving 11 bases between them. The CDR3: CASSLVLGTSNQPQHF. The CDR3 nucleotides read TGTGCCAGCAGCTTAGTTTTGGGTACCAGCAATCAGCCCCAGCATTTT.

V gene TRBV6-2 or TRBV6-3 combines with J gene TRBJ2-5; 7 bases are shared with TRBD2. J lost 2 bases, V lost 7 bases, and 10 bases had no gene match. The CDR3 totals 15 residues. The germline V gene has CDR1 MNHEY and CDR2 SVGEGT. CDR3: CASTPPRTSQETQYF. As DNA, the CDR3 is TGTGCCAGCACCCCCCCCCGGACTAGTCAAGAGACCCAGTACTTC.

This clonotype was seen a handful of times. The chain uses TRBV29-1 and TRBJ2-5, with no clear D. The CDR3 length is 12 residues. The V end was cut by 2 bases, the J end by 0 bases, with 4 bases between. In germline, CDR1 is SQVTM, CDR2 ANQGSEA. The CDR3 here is CSVEPNQETQYF. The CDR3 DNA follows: TGCAGCGTTGAACCAAACCAAGAGACCCAGTACTTC.

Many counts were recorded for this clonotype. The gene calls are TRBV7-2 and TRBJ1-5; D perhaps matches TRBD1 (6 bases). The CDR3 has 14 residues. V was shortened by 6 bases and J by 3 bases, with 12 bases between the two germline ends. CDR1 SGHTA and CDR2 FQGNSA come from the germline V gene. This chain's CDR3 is CASSRDTYNQPQHF. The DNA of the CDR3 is TGTGCCAGCAGTCGGGACACCTACAATCAGCCCCAGCATTTT.

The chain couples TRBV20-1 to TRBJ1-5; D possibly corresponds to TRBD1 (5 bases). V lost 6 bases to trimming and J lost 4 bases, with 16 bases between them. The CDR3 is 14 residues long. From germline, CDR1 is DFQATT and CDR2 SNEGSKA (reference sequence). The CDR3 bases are TGCAGTGCCAAACCTGGAGAGGGGAATCAGCCCCAGCATTTT. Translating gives CSAKPGEGNQPQHF.

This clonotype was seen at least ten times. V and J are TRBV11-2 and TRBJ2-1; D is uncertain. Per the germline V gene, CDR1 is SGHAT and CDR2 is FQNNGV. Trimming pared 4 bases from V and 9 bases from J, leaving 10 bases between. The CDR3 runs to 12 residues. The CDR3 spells CASSSARSEQFF. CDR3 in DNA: TGTGCCAGCAGCTCGGCTAGGAGTGAGCAGTTCTTC.

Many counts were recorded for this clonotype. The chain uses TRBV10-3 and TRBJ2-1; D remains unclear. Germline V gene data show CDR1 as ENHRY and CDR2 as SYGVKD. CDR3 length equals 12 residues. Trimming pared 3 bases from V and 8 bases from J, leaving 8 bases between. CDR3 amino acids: CAISEKTYEQFF. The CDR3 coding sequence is TGTGCCATCAGTGAAAAAACCTATGAGCAGTTCTTC.

This CDR3 reads CASSMRGAEDTQYF. CDR3 bases: TGTGCCAGTAGTATGCGGGGGGCAGAAGATACGCAGTATTTT. V gene TRBV19 combines with J gene TRBJ2-3; 8 bases align to TRBD2. Trimming removed 3 bases from V and 5 bases from J; junction bases left unmatched: 4. Germline assignment: CDR1 LNHDA and CDR2 SQIVND (reference sequence). This CDR3 has 14 amino acids.

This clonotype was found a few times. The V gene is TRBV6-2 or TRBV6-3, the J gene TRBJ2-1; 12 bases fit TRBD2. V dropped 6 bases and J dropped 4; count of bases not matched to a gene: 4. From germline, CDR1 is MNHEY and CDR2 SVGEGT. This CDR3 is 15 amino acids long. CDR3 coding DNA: TGTGCCAGCAGAACTAGCGGGAGGACTTACAATGAGCAGTTCTTC. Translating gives CASRTSGRTYNEQFF.

DNA of the CDR3: TGTGCCACCAGCTTCGGGAATGAGCAGTTCTTC. Encoded protein: CATSFGNEQFF. The V call is TRBV24-1, the J call TRBJ2-1, with D unresolved. Trimming left V 7 bases short and J 7 bases short, with 7 bases between. Germline values: CDR1 KGHDR, CDR2 SFDVKD. The CDR3 is 11 amino acids.

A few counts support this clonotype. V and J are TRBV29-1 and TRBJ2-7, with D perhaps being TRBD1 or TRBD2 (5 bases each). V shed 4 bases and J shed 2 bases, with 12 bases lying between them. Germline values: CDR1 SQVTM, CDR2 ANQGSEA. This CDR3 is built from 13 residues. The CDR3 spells CSVVPGPAYEQYF. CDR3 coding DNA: TGCAGCGTTGTACCGGGACCAGCCTACGAGCAGTACTTC.

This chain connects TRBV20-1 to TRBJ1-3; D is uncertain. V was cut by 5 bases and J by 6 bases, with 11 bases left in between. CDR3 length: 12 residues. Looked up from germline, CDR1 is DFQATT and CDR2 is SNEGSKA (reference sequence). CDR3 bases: TGCAGTGCTCCTCATCGAGAAAACACCATATATTTT. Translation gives CSAPHRENTIYF.

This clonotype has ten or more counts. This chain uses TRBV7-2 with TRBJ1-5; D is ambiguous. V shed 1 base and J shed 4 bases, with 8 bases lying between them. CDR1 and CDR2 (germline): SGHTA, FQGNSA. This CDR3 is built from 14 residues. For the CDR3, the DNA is TGTGCCAGCAGCTTAGATCTTCCTAATCAGCCCCAGCATTTT. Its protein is CASSLDLPNQPQHF.

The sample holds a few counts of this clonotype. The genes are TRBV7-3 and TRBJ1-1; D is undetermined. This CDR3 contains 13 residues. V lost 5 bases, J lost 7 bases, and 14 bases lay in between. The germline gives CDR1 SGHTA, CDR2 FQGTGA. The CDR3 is CASSPSASREAFF. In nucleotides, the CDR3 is TGTGCCAGCAGCCCCTCAGCGAGCCGTGAAGCTTTCTTT. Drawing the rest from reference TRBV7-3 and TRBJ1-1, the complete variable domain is GAGVSQTPSNKVTEKGKYVELRCDPISGHTALYWYRQSLGQGPEFLIYFQGTGAADDSGLPNDRFFAVRPEGSVSTLKIQRTERGDSAVYLCASSPSASREAFFGQGTRLTVV.

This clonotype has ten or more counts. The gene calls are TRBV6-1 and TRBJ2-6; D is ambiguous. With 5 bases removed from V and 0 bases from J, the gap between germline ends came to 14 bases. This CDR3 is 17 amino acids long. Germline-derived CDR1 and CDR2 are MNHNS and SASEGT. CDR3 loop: CASSRDHTSSGANVLTF. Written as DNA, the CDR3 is TGTGCCAGCAGTCGAGACCATACCAGCTCTGGGGCCAACGTCCTGACTTTC.

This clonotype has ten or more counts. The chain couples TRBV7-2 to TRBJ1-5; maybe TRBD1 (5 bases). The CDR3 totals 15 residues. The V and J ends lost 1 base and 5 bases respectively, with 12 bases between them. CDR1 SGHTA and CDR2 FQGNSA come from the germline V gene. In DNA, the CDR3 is TGTGCCAGCAGCTTAGAGTTGACAGCCTATCAGCCCCAGCATTTT. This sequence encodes CASSLELTAYQPQHF.

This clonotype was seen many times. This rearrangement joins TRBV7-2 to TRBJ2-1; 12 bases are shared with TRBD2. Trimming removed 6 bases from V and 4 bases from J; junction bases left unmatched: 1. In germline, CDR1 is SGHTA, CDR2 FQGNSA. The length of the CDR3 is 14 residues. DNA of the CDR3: TGTGCCAGCAGGACTAGCGGGGGTTACAATGAGCAGTTCTTC. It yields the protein CASRTSGGYNEQFF.

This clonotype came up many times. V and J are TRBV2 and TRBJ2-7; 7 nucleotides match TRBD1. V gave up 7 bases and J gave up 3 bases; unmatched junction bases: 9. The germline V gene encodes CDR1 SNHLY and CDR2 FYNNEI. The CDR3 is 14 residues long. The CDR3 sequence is CASMAGGKIYEQYF. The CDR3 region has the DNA TGTGCCAGCATGGCAGGGGGAAAAATCTACGAGCAGTACTTC.

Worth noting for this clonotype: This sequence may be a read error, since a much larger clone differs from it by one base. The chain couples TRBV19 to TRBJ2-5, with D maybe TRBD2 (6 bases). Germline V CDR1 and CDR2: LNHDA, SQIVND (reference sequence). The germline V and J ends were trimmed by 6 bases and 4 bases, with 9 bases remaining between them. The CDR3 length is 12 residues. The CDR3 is CASRSSAETQYF. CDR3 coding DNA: TGTGCCAGTAGGTCTAGCGCAGAGACCCAGTACTTC.

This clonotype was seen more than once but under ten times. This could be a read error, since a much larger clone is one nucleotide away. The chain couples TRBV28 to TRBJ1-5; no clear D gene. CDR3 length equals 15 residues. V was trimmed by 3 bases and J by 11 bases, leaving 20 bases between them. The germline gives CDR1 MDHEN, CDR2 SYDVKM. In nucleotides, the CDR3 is TGTGCCAGCAGTTTCCATCGGATCAAGGTTGGGTCCCAGCATTTT. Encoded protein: CASSFHRIKVGSQHF.

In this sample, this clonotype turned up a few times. The CDR3 DNA sequence: TGTGCCGCAAGGAGCTTTTCCAACAATGAGCAGTTCTTC. Encoded protein: CAARSFSNNEQFF. This rearrangement joins TRBV30 to TRBJ2-1; D unclear. Trimming removed 8 bases from V and 5 bases from J, with 16 bases in between. The CDR3 runs to 13 residues. CDR1 and CDR2 from the germline V gene are GTSNPN and SVGIG (reference sequence). Complete variable domain (other parts from reference TRBV30 and TRBJ2-1): SQTIHQWPATLVQPVGSPLSLECTVEGTSNPNLYWYRQAAGRGLQLLFYSVGIGQISSEVPQNLSASRPQDRQFILSSKKLLLSDSGFYLCAARSFSNNEQFFGPGTRLTVL.

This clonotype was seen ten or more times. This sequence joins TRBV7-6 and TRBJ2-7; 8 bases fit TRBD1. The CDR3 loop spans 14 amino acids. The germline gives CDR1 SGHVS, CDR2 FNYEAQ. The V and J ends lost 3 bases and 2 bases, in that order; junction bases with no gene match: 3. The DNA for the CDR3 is TGTGCCAGCAGCTTGAGACAGGGGACCTACGAGCAGTACTTC. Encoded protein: CASSLRQGTYEQYF.